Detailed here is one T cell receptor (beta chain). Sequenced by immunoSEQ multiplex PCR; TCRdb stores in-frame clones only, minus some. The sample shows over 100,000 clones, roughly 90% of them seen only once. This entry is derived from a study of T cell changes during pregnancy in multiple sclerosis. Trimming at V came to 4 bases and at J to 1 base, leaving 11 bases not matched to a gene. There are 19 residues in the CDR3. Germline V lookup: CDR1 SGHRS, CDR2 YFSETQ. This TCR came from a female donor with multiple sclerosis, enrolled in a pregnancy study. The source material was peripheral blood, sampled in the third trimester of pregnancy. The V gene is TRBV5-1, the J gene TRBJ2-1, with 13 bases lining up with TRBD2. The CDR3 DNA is TGCGCCAGCAGCCTGGGACTAGCGGGGAGTTTAGAGTCCTACAATGAGCAGTTCTTC. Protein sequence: CASSLGLAGSLESYNEQFF.